This paragraph reports one T cell receptor beta chain. No antigen is known for it. This entry comes from a study of blood T cells in healthy people across ages. General study findings and limits: Using unsorted PBMCs precluded a conclusive naive versus antigen-experienced comparison.

The authors ran a second PCR of about 7 to 11 cycles using a sample-barcoded 5' primer and a J-beta primer mix. TCRdb fed the 5' RACE reads into MiXCR, producing one record per CDR3 protein. Here the sample spans under 1 million distinct CDR3 sequences, under 45% being singletons. Peripheral blood from each donor was collected in a volume of 8.5 to 10 milliliters. In each sample, at least 6.5 million PBMCs were isolated. V shed 5 bases and J 11 bases; nucleotides not matched to a gene: 16. The germline CDR1 and CDR2 sequences are MDHEN and SYDVKM. The CDR3 consists of 15 residues. The sequence was collected from a man in his 60s in good health. Sequenced input: blood. V gene TRBV28 combines with J gene TRBJ2-5, with TRBD2 matching 8 bases. CDR3: CASSDPGLASGEQYF. CDR3 DNA: TGTGCCAGCAGTGATCCTGGACTAGCTTCGGGTGAGCAGTACTTC.